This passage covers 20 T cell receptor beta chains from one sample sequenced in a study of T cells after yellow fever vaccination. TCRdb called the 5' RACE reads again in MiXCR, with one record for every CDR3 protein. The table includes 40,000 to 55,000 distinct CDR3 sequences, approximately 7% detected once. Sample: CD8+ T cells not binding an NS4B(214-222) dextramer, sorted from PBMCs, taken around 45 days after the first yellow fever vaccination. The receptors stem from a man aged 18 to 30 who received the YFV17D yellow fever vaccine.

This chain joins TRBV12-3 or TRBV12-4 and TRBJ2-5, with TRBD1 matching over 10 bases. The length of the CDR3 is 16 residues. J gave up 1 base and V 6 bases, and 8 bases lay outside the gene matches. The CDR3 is CASRRSGTGAQETQYF. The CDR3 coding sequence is TGTGCCAGCAGACGCTCCGGGACAGGGGCCCAAGAGACCCAGTACTTC.

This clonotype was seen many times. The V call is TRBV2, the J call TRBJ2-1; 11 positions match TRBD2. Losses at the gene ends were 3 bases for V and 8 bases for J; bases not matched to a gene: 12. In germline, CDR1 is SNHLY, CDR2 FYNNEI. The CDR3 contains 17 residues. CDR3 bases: TGTGCCAGCAGTGATTGGGGTAGCGGGGGGGCTCGTGATGAGCAGTTCTTC. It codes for CASSDWGSGGARDEQFF.

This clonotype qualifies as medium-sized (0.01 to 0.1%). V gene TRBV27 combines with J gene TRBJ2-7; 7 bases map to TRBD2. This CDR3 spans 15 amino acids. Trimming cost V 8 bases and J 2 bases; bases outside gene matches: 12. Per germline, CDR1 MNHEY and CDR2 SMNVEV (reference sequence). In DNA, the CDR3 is TGTGCCAGCTCGGCCGGGCCAGCGGGAACCTACGAGCAGTACGTC. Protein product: CASSAGPAGTYEQYV.

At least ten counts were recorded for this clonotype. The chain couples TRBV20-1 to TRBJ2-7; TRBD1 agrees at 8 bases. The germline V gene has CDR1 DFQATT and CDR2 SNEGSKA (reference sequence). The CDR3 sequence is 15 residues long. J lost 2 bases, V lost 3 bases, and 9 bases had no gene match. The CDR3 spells CSARQGQGRAYEQYV. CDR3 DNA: TGCAGTGCTAGGCAAGGACAGGGTAGGGCCTACGAGCAGTACGTC.

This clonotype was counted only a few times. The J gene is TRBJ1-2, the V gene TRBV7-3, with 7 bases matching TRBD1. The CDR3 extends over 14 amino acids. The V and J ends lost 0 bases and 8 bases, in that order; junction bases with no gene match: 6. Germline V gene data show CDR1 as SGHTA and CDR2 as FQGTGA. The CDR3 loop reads CASSLTGTDEGYTF. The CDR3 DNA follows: TGTGCCAGCAGCTTAACGGGGACAGATGAAGGCTACACCTTC.

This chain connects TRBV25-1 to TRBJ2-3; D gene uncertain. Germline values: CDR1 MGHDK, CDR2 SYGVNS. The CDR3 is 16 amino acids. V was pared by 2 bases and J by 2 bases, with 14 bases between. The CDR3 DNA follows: TGTGCCAGCAGTGAAGGGGTCAGAGGATTCACAGATACGCAGTATTTT. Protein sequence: CASSEGVRGFTDTQYF.

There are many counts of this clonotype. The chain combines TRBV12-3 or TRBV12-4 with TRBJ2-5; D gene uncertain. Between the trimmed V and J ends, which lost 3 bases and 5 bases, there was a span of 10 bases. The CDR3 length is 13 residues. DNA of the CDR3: TGTGCCAGCAGTTTTGTCGTTACGGAGACCCAGTACTTC. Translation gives CASSFVVTETQYF.

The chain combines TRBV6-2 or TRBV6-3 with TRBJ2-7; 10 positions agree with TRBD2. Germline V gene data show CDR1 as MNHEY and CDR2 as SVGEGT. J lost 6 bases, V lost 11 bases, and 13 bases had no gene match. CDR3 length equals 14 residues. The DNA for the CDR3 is TGTGCCGTACAGCGGGGGGGCCTAGGAGGCGAGCAGTACGTC. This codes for CAVQRGGLGGEQYV.

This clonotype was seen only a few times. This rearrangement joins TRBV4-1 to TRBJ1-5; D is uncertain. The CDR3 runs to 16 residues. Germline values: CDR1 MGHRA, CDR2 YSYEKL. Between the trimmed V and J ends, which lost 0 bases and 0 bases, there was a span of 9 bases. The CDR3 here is CASSQDTGNSNQPQHF. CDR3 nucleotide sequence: TGCGCCAGCAGCCAAGATACGGGAAATAGCAATCAGCCCCAGCATTTT.

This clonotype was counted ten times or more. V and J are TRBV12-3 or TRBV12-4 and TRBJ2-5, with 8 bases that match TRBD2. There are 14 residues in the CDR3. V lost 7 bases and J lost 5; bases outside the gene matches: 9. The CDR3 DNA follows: TGTGCCAGCACTACGGCGGGGGGTCGGGAGACCCAGTACTTC. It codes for CASTTAGGRETQYF.

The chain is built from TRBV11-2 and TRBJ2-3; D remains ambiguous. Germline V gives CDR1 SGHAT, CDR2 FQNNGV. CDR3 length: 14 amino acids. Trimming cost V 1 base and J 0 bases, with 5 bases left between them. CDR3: CASSLGFSTDTQYF. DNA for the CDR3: TGTGCCAGCAGCTTAGGATTTAGCACAGATACGCAGTATTTT.

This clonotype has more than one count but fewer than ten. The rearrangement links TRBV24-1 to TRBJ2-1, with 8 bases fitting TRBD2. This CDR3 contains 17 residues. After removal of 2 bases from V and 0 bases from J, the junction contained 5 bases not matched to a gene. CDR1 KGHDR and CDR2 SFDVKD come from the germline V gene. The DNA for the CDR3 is TGTGCCACCAGTGATTCTCACCGGGGGGGCTCCTACAATGAGCAGTTCTTC. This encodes CATSDSHRGGSYNEQFF.

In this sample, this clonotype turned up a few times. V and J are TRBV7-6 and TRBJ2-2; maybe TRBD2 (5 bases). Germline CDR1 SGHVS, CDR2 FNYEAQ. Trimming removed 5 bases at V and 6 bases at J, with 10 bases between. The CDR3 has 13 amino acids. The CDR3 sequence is CASSRDGAGELFF. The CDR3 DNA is TGTGCCAGCAGCCGCGACGGGGCCGGGGAGCTGTTTTTT.

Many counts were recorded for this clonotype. The chain's CDR3 is CSARPGVLSYNEQFF. CDR3 in DNA: TGCAGTGCTAGACCCGGGGTGCTCTCCTACAATGAGCAGTTCTTC. The gene calls are TRBV20-1 and TRBJ2-1; D may be TRBD2 (5 bases). The V end was cut by 2 bases, the J end by 0 bases, with 11 bases between. Germline loops: CDR1 DFQATT, CDR2 SNEGSKA (reference sequence). CDR3 size: 15 residues.

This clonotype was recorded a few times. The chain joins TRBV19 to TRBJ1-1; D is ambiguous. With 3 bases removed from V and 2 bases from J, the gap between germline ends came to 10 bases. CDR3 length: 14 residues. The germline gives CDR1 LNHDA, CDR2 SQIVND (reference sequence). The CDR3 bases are TGTGCCAGTAGTATCCAGGTTTTTAACACTGAAGCTTTCTTT. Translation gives CASSIQVFNTEAFF.

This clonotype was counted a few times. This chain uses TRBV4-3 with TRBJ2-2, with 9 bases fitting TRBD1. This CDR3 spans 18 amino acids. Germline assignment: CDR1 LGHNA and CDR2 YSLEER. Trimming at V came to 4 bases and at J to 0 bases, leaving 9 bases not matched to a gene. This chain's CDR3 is CASSPGTGPQPNTGELFF. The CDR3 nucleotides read TGCGCCAGCAGCCCCGGGACAGGGCCCCAACCGAACACCGGGGAGCTGTTTTTT.

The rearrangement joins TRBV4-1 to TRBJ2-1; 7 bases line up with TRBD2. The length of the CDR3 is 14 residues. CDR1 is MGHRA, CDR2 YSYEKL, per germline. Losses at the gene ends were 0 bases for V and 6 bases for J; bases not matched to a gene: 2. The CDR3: CASSQEWGGNEQFF. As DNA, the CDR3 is TGCGCCAGCAGCCAAGAGTGGGGGGGCAATGAGCAGTTCTTC.

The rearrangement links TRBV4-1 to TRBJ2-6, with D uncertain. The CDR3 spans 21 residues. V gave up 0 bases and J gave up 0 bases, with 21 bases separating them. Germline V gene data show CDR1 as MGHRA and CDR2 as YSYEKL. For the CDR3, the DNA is TGCGCCAGCAGCCAAGATATTGTGGTGGGGATCCTATACTCTGGGGCCAACGTCCTGACTTTC. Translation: CASSQDIVVGILYSGANVLTF.

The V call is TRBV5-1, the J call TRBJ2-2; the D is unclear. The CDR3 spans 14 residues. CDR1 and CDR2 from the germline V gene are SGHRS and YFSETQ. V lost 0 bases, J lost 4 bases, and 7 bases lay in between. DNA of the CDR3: TGCGCCAGCAGCTTGGGACTCTTCACCGGGGAGCTGTTTTTT. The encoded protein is CASSLGLFTGELFF.

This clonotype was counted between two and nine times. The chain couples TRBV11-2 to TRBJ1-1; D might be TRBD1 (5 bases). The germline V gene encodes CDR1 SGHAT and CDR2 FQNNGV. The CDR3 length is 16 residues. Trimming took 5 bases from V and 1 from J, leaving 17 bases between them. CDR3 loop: CASSPRGKTKNTEAFF. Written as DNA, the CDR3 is TGTGCCAGCAGCCCGAGGGGTAAGACGAAGAACACTGAAGCTTTCTTT.